Here is one T cell receptor beta chain with its context. As yet, its antigen is unknown. This specimen comes from a study of blood T cells in healthy people across ages. Alongside a J-beta primer mix, a sample-barcoded 5' primer served in a second PCR lasting about 6 to 11 cycles. MiXCR, applied by TCRdb to the 5' RACE reads, yields one record per CDR3 protein. The sample lists hundreds of thousands of distinct CDR3 sequences; less than 60% were seen once. Looked up from germline, CDR1 is MNHEY and CDR2 is SMNVEV (reference sequence). Trimming pared 10 bases from V and 6 bases from J, leaving 23 bases between. This CDR3 comprises 15 residues. General study points: Because donor CMV status was unknown, expanded clonotype changes were possibly confounded.

Sample: blood. This chain links TRBV27 with TRBJ2-3, with D possibly being TRBD1 or TRBD2 (5 bases each). The clonotype originates from a man aged 80 or over in good health. CDR3 amino acids: CATARDRSPGDTQYF. The CDR3 coding sequence is TGTGCCACAGCTAGGGACCGCTCGCCGGGGGATACGCAGTATTTT.